This T cell receptor (beta chain) appears in the sequencing data of a study of neurological immune-mediated disorders. Study-wide results and limits: Multiple sclerosis patients had less TCR clonal expansion than even healthy controls, unlike HTLV-1-associated myelopathy.

5'RACE with 10-nucleotide random UMIs produced the cDNA. In TCRdb, the 5' RACE reads were re-called with MiXCR into one record per CDR3 protein. The data hold fewer than 35,000 distinct CDR3 sequences, with 4% to 5.5% observed a single time. This clonotype showed up many times. Its antigen is undetermined. This CDR3 has 10 amino acids. The germline V and J ends were trimmed by 6 bases and 5 bases, with 5 bases remaining between them. Germline V gene sequence: CDR1 DFQATT, CDR2 SNEGSKA (reference sequence). Maryland, USA blood bank volunteers served as healthy controls. The unsorted libraries were produced from 2 million PBMCs held at -80 C.

The chain has TRBV20-1 and TRBJ2-1; unclear D gene. The TCR originated in a man between 18 and 29 years old in good health. The sequenced sample was PBMCs. CDR3 amino acids: CSALNNEQFF. The CDR3 DNA reads TGCAGTGCCCTCAACAATGAGCAGTTCTTC.